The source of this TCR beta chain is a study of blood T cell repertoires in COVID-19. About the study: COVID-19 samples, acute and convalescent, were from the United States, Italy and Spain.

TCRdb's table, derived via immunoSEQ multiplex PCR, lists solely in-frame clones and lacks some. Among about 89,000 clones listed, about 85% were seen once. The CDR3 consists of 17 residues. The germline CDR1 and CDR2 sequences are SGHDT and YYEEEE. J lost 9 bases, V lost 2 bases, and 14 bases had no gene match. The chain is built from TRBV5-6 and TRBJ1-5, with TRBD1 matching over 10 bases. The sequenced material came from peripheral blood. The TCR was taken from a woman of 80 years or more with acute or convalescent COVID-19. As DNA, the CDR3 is TGTGCCAGCAGCTTTGAATGGACAGGGGGACTGTGGGGGCCCCAGCATTTT. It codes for CASSFEWTGGLWGPQHF.